One sample yielded the 22 T cell receptor beta chains listed below, sequenced in a study of Ad26.COV2.S vaccination and SARS-CoV-2 variants. Libraries were prepared by immunoSEQ multiplex PCR; TCRdb keeps only in-frame clonotypes and omits some of them. In the table there are some 270,000 clones, around nine tenths of which are singletons. Treatment of the sample: roughly 19 received Ad26.COV2.S at low or high dose, single or two shots; 5 received placebo; per-sample allocation not given. Samples analyzed were those drawn on day 63 after the first vaccine or placebo injection. Here the sequenced sample was peripheral blood, taken in a trial of Ad26.COV2.S vaccine versus placebo. All receptors derive from a person aged 18-60 years who received the Ad26.COV2.S COVID-19 vaccine or a placebo.

V is TRBV3-1 (or the pseudogene TRBV3-2) and J is TRBJ1-2; TRBD1 matches 7 bases. CDR3 length: 13 amino acids. The germline V gene has CDR1 LGHDT and CDR2 YNNKEL (reference sequence). The trim removed 4 bases at V and 8 bases at J, leaving 7 bases unmatched. The CDR3 coding sequence is TGTGCCAGCAGCCCTCGACAGGGCTGGGGCTACACCTTC. The encoded protein is CASSPRQGWGYTF.

The chain recombines TRBV12-3 or TRBV12-4 with TRBJ1-1; D not certain. The CDR3 has 13 amino acids. With 5 bases removed from V and 5 bases from J, the gap between germline ends came to 12 bases. CDR3 nucleotide sequence: TGTGCCAGCAGTATGCCCGGGGAAACTGAAGCTTTCTTT. Protein product: CASSMPGETEAFF.

This chain links TRBV29-1 with TRBJ1-1; D perhaps matches TRBD1 (5 bases). The CDR3 has 13 amino acids. Germline V gene sequence: CDR1 SQVTM, CDR2 ANQGSEA. With 1 base removed from V and 4 bases from J, the gap between germline ends came to 10 bases. The CDR3 is CSVEGRVGTEAFF. The CDR3, as DNA: TGCAGCGTTGAAGGCAGGGTGGGCACTGAAGCTTTCTTT.

The V and J genes are TRBV7-2 and TRBJ2-5; the match to TRBD1 covers 7 bases. The trim removed 0 bases at V and 4 bases at J, leaving 2 bases unmatched. The CDR3 spans 14 residues. Germline CDR1 is SGHTA and CDR2 is FQGNSA. CDR3: CASSLAGQRETQYF. The CDR3, as DNA: TGTGCCAGCAGCTTAGCGGGACAGAGAGAGACCCAGTACTTC.

The V gene is TRBV5-1, the J gene TRBJ1-1; 7 bases map to TRBD1. This CDR3 is built from 15 residues. Germline V lookup: CDR1 SGHRS, CDR2 YFSETQ. After removal of 4 bases from V and 0 bases from J, the junction contained 6 bases not matched to a gene. The CDR3 loop is CASSTTGVMNTEAFF. The CDR3 DNA follows: TGCGCCAGCAGCACTACAGGGGTCATGAACACTGAAGCTTTCTTT.

The chain recombines TRBV25-1 with TRBJ2-3; D call uncertain. Trimming cost V 4 bases and J 2 bases, with 1 base left between them. The CDR3 spans 11 residues. In germline, CDR1 is MGHDK, CDR2 SYGVNS. The chain's CDR3 is CASSATDTQYF. CDR3 DNA: TGTGCCAGCAGTGCCACAGATACGCAGTATTTT.

The rearrangement links TRBV7-3 to TRBJ2-1; the match to TRBD2 covers 9 bases. The CDR3 sequence is 18 residues long. Germline V lookup: CDR1 SGHTA, CDR2 FQGTGA. J was trimmed by 9 bases and V by 0 bases; bases with no gene match: 15. The CDR3 sequence is CASSLTSGGRGTNIEQFF. CDR3 coding DNA: TGTGCCAGCAGCTTAACTAGCGGGGGCAGGGGTACGAATATTGAGCAGTTCTTC.

The V gene is TRBV11-2, the J gene TRBJ1-2; the D is unclear. The CDR3 sequence is 13 residues long. V gave up 5 bases and J gave up 8 bases, with 15 bases separating them. From germline, CDR1 is SGHAT and CDR2 FQNNGV. The CDR3 loop is CASSRPRIGGYTF. The DNA for the CDR3 is TGTGCCAGCAGCCGCCCTCGAATTGGAGGCTACACCTTC.

The rearrangement links TRBV6-5 to TRBJ1-1; tentative D call: TRBD1 (5 bases). The CDR3 totals 15 residues. CDR1 MNHEY and CDR2 SVGAGI come from the germline V gene. Trimming removed 10 bases at V and 0 bases at J, with 18 bases between. CDR3 sequence (DNA): TGTGCCACTACAAGGACTCGGGGGATGAACACTGAAGCTTTCTTT. This codes for CATTRTRGMNTEAFF.

The chain couples TRBV5-1 to TRBJ2-6; 9 bases fit TRBD1. With 4 bases clipped from V and 4 bases from J, the junction kept 6 bases outside the gene matches. This CDR3 region has 16 residues. Germline V gives CDR1 SGHRS, CDR2 YFSETQ. The CDR3 bases are TGCGCCAGCAGCCCACAGGGGGCGAAAGGGGCCAACGTCCTGACTTTC. Its protein product is CASSPQGAKGANVLTF.

This clone has just a few counts. V is TRBV27 and J is TRBJ1-1, with D uncertain. V lost 3 bases and J lost 5, with 13 bases in between. Germline values: CDR1 MNHEY, CDR2 SMNVEV (reference sequence). The CDR3 runs 14 residues. DNA of the CDR3: TGTGCCAGCAGTTTCAAGCCGGGAAGAACTGAAGCTTTCTTT. Protein: CASSFKPGRTEAFF.

This rearrangement joins TRBV5-1 to TRBJ2-3, with TRBD1 identical over 12 bases. The CDR3 is 16 amino acids. V lost 5 bases and J lost 5; bases outside the gene matches: 9. The germline CDR1 and CDR2 sequences are SGHRS and YFSETQ. The CDR3 here is CASSTGTGGPGDTQYF. CDR3 sequence (DNA): TGCGCCAGCAGTACCGGGACAGGGGGCCCTGGAGATACGCAGTATTTT.

This clone was observed a single time. V and J are TRBV6-5 and TRBJ1-5, with 7 bases fitting TRBD1. V lost 6 bases and J lost 4; bases outside the gene matches: 9. The germline V gene has CDR1 MNHEY and CDR2 SVGAGI. The CDR3 totals 15 residues. The DNA of the CDR3 is TGTGCCAGCAGCAGAACGGGACAGATGAATCAGCCCCAGCATTTT. Its translation is CASSRTGQMNQPQHF.

The chain couples TRBV6-2 or TRBV6-3 to TRBJ2-2, with 7 bases fitting TRBD1. The V segment lost 2 bases and the J segment 3 bases; nucleotides outside the gene matches: 12. From germline, CDR1 is MNHEY and CDR2 SVGEGT. This CDR3 is 18 amino acids long. CDR3: CASSYPSQGGFHTGELFF. As DNA, the CDR3 is TGTGCCAGCAGTTACCCCAGCCAAGGGGGCTTTCACACCGGGGAGCTGTTTTTT.

The gene calls are TRBV30 and TRBJ2-7; weak D call: TRBD2 (5 bases). Per the germline V gene, CDR1 is GTSNPN and CDR2 is SVGIG (reference sequence). The CDR3 sequence is 14 residues long. Between the trimmed V and J ends, which lost 3 bases and 3 bases, there was a span of 15 bases. CDR3 residues: CAWSGESMDYEQYF. In nucleotides, the CDR3 is TGTGCCTGGAGCGGGGAGTCCATGGACTACGAGCAGTACTTC.

The chain uses TRBV7-9 and TRBJ1-3, with D unclear. Trimming took off 4 bases at V and 4 bases at J, with 17 bases between the two ends. The germline gives CDR1 SEHNR, CDR2 FQNEAQ (reference sequence). This CDR3 region has 16 residues. Here the CDR3 reads CASSSDVQSWGNTIYF. The CDR3 nucleotides are TGTGCCAGCAGCTCAGACGTCCAGTCCTGGGGAAACACCATATATTTT.

The chain has TRBV4-3 and TRBJ2-3; D ambiguous. CDR3 length: 16 residues. The germline V gene encodes CDR1 LGHNA and CDR2 YSLEER. The germline V and J ends were trimmed by 0 bases and 3 bases, with 13 bases remaining between them. DNA of the CDR3: TGCGCCAGCAGCCAAGATTACACCCTGTGGACAGATACGCAGTATTTT. It yields the protein CASSQDYTLWTDTQYF.

The rearrangement joins TRBV19 to TRBJ1-5, with a tentative D call TRBD1 (5 bases). Germline loops: CDR1 LNHDA, CDR2 SQIVND (reference sequence). The germline V and J ends were trimmed by 4 bases and 0 bases, with 13 bases remaining between them. The CDR3 runs 16 residues. This CDR3 reads CASSKTGGNSNQPQHF. The CDR3, as DNA: TGTGCCAGTAGTAAAACAGGTGGTAATAGCAATCAGCCCCAGCATTTT.

The chain is built from TRBV7-2 and TRBJ2-2, with TRBD1 identical over 8 bases. This CDR3 has 14 amino acids. Germline CDR1 and CDR2: SGHTA and FQGNSA. V gave up 5 bases and J gave up 7 bases; unmatched junction bases: 6. CDR3 region: CASSGTGGVGELFF. DNA of the CDR3: TGTGCCAGCAGCGGCACAGGGGGAGTCGGGGAGCTGTTTTTT. Combining the CDR3 with reference TRBV7-2 and TRBJ2-2 gives the whole variable domain GAGVSQSPSNKVTEKGKDVELRCDPISGHTALYWYRQSLGQGLEFLIYFQGNSAPDKSGLPSDRFSAERTGGSVSTLTIQRTQQEDSAVYLCASSGTGGVGELFFGEGSRLTVL.

This chain links TRBV4-1 with TRBJ2-2, with 7 bases identical to TRBD2. The CDR3 contains 17 residues. J lost 4 bases, V lost 1 base, and 9 bases had no gene match. Germline V gives CDR1 MGHRA, CDR2 YSYEKL. This CDR3 reads CASSQGGGGRPTGELFF. CDR3 nucleotides: TGCGCCAGCAGCCAAGGCGGGGGTGGGAGGCCCACCGGGGAGCTGTTTTTT.

The chain joins TRBV2 to TRBJ1-2; D not certain. CDR1 and CDR2 from the germline V gene are SNHLY and FYNNEI. The CDR3 loop spans 13 amino acids. Between the trimmed V and J ends, which lost 5 bases and 2 bases, there was a span of 9 bases. CDR3 bases: TGTGCCAGCAGTCCGGACCGAAACTATGGCTACACCTTC. It encodes CASSPDRNYGYTF.

V usage is TRBV7-2 and J usage is TRBJ2-7; 12 bases map to TRBD2. Germline CDR1 reads SGHTA; CDR2 reads FQGNSA. The CDR3 is 16 residues long. V lost 4 bases to trimming and J lost 4 bases; unmatched junction nucleotides: 8. Written as DNA, the CDR3 is TGTGCCAGCAGCTCCGGACTAGCGGGGAGCGGTTACGAGCAGTACTTC. It yields the protein CASSSGLAGSGYEQYF.